These 3 T cell receptor beta chains came from one sample sequenced in a study of blood T cells in healthy people across ages. The second PCR ran roughly 7 to 11 cycles with a sample-barcoded 5' primer and J-beta primers. TCRdb reprocessed the 5' RACE reads with MiXCR, giving one entry per CDR3 protein. The sample includes about 800,000 distinct CDR3 sequences, more than 20% of them seen just once. These data are also associated with another study on T cells of mothers and their children.

The sample taken for sequencing was blood. The receptors derive from a boy between 10 and 17 years old in good health.

The gene calls are TRBV4-3 and TRBJ1-3; unclear D gene. This CDR3 has 16 amino acids. Germline V gene sequence: CDR1 LGHNA, CDR2 YSLEER. Trimming took 0 bases from V and 3 from J, leaving 12 bases between them. The CDR3 spells CASSQDHGQLGNTIYF. CDR3 DNA: TGCGCCAGCAGCCAAGATCATGGGCAGCTTGGAAACACCATATATTTT.

V is TRBV29-1 and J is TRBJ2-1; TRBD1 agrees at 8 bases. This CDR3 is 16 amino acids long. Germline assignment: CDR1 SQVTM and CDR2 ANQGSEA. Germline trimming cut 4 bases from V and 0 bases from J; bases unmatched to any gene: 8. In DNA, the CDR3 is TGCAGCGTTGTCACGAGGGACAGGTCCTCCTACAATGAGCAGTTCTTC. It encodes CSVVTRDRSSYNEQFF.

The gene calls are TRBV29-1 and TRBJ2-4; D uncertain. Germline assignment: CDR1 SQVTM and CDR2 ANQGSEA. This CDR3 region has 13 residues. The CDR3 DNA reads TGCTCTGAGGAGCCACTAGCCAAAAACATTCAGTACTTC. Residues: CSEEPLAKNIQYF.